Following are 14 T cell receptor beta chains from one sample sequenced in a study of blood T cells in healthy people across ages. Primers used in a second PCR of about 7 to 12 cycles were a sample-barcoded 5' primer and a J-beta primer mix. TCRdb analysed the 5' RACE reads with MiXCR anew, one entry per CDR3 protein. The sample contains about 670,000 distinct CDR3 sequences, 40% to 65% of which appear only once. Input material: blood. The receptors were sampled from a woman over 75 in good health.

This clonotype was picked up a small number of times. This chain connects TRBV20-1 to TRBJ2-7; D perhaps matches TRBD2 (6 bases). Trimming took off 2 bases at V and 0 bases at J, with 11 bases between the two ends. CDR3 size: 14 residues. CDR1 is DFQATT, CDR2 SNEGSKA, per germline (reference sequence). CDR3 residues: CSARSSGDSYEQYF. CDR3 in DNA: TGCAGTGCTAGATCCTCGGGGGACTCCTACGAGCAGTACTTC.

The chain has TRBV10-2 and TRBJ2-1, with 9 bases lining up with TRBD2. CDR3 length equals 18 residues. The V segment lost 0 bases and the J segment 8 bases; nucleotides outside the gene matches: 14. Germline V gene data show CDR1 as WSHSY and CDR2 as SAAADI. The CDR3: CASSESASSGMSMDEQFF. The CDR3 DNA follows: TGCGCCAGCAGTGAGTCGGCGTCTAGCGGGATGAGTATGGATGAGCAGTTCTTC.

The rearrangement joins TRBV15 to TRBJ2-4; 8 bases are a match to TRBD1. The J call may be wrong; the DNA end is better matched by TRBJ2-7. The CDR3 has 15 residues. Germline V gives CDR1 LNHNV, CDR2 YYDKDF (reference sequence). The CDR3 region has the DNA TGTGCCACCAGCAGAGGTACCGGACAGGGAGACGAGCAGTACTTC. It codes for CATSRGTGQGDEQYF.

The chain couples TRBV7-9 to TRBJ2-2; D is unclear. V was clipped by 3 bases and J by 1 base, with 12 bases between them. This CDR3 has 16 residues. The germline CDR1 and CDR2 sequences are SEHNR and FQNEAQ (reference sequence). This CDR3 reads CASSLGYFMNTGELFF. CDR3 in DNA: TGTGCCAGCAGCTTGGGATACTTCATGAACACCGGGGAGCTGTTTTTT.

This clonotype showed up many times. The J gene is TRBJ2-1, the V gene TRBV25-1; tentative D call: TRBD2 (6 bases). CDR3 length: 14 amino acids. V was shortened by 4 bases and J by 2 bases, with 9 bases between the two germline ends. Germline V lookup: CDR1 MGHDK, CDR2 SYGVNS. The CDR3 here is CASSVGGPYNEQFF. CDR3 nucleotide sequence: TGTGCCAGCAGTGTGGGGGGTCCCTACAATGAGCAGTTCTTC. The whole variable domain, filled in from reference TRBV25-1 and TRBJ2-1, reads EADIYQTPRYLVIGTGKKITLECSQTMGHDKMYWYQQDPGMELHLIHYSYGVNSTEKGDLSSESTVSRIRTEHFPLTLESARPSHTSQYLCASSVGGPYNEQFFGPGTRLTVL.

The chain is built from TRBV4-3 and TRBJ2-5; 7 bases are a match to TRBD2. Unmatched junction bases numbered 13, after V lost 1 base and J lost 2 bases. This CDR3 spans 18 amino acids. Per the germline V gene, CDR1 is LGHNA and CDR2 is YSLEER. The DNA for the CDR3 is TGCGCCAGCAGCCAAGTTACCCTTATGCCGGGGGGACAAGAGACCCAGTACTTC. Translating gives CASSQVTLMPGGQETQYF.

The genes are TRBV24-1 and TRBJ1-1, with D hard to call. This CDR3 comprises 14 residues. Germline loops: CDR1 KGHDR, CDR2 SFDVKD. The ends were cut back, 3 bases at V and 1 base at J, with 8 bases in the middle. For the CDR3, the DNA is TGTGCCACCAGTGATGTGGGCAGGAACACTGAAGCTTTCTTT. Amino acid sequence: CATSDVGRNTEAFF.

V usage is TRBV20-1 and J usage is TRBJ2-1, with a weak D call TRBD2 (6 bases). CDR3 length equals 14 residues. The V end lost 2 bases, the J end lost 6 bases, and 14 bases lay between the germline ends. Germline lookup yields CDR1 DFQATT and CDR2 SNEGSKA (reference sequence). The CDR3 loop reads CSARPSGRANEQFF. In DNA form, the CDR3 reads TGCAGTGCTAGACCCAGCGGGCGGGCCAATGAGCAGTTCTTC.

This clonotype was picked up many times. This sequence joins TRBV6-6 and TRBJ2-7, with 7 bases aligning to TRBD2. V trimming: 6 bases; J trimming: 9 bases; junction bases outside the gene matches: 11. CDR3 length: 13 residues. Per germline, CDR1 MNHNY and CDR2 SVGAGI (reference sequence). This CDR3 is CASSQRGTKGQYF. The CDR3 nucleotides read TGTGCCAGCAGCCAAAGAGGGACTAAAGGGCAGTACTTC.

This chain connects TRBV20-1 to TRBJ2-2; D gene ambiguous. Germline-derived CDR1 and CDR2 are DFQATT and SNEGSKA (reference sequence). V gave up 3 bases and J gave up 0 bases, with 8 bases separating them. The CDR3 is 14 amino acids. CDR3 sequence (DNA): TGCAGTGCTAGGGGTGGGCCGAACACCGGGGAGCTGTTTTTT. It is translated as CSARGGPNTGELFF.

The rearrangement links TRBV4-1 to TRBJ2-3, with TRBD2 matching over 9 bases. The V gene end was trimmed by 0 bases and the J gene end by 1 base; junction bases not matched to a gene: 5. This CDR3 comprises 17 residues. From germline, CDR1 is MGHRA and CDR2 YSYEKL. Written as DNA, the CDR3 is TGCGCCAGCAGCCAAGATTCCCAGCGGGGGGGCACAGATACGCAGTATTTT. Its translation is CASSQDSQRGGTDTQYF.

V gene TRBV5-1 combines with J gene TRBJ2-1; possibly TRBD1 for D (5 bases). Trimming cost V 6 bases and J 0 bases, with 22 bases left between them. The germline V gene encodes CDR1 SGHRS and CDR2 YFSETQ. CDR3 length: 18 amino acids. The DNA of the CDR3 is TGCGCCAGCATACTGCAGGGAAGTCTGAGTTTCTCCTACAATGAGCAGTTCTTC. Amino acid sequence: CASILQGSLSFSYNEQFF.

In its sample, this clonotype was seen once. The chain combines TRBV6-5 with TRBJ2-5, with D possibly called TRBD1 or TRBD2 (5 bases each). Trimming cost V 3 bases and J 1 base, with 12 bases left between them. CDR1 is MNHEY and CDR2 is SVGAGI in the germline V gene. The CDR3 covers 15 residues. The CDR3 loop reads CASSYGWDGQETQYF. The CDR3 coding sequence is TGTGCCAGCAGTTATGGCTGGGACGGCCAAGAGACCCAGTACTTC.

CDR3 sequence (DNA): TGCAGCGTTCTACTAAGCTCTGGAAACACCATATATTTT. Translation: CSVLLSSGNTIYF. J is TRBJ1-3 and V is TRBV29-1, with no clear D. Looked up from germline, CDR1 is SQVTM and CDR2 is ANQGSEA. The CDR3 has 13 amino acids. Deletions cut 5 bases from V and 0 bases from J, with 8 bases between.